These 2 T cell receptor beta chains share one sample of origin, sequenced in a study of spatial heterogeneity in lung cancer. Overall study findings and caveats: Higher tumor mutation counts went along with higher counts of expanded intratumoral alpha and beta TCRs.

No antigen has been assigned to these receptors. Regarding time point: sample taken at primary tumor resection. TCRdb processed the 5' RACE reads anew with MiXCR; each CDR3 protein has one entry. The sample carries 24,000 or so distinct CDR3 sequences, around 10% recorded once. This specimen was lung tumor tissue, taken at surgery. These receptors all come from a male donor with early-stage non-small cell lung cancer.

Concerning this clonotype: Just one base apart from a much larger clone, this may be a read error. The chain employs TRBV11-2 and TRBJ2-7; 7 bases align to TRBD1. This CDR3 region has 14 residues. With V trimmed by 5 bases and J by 1 base, 5 bases remained unmatched. Germline CDR1 is SGHAT and CDR2 is FQNNGV. The CDR3 region is CASSLLGQSYEQYF. CDR3 nucleotide sequence: TGTGCCAGCAGCCTACTGGGACAGTCCTACGAGCAGTACTTC.

The table lists this clonotype with many counts. The chain employs TRBV4-3 and TRBJ2-7; tentative D call: TRBD2 (5 bases). V was pared by 1 base and J by 6 bases, with 16 bases between. CDR1 LGHNA and CDR2 YSLEER come from the germline V gene. The CDR3 totals 15 residues. CDR3 in DNA: TGCGCCAGCAGCCAAGGCGGAGGTTTAACGGGCGAGCAGTACTTC. It translates to CASSQGGGLTGEQYF.